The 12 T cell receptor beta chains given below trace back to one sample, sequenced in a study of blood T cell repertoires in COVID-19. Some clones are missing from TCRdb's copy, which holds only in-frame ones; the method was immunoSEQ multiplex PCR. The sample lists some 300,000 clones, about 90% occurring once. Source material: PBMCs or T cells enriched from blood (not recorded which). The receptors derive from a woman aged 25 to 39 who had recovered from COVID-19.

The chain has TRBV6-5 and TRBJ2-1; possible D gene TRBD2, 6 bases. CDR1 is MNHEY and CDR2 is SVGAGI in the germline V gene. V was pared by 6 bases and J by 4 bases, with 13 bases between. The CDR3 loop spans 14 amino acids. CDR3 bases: TGTGCCAGCAGAAACCTGGCGGGGTACAATGAGCAGTTCTTC. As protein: CASRNLAGYNEQFF.

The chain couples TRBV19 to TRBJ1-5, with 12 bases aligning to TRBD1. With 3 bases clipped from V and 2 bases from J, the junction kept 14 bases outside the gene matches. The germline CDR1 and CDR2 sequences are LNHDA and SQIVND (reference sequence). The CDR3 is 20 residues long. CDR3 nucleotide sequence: TGTGCCAGTAGTATGCTGGCCCCGGGACAGGGGGCGATAGGCAATCAGCCCCAGCATTTT. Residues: CASSMLAPGQGAIGNQPQHF. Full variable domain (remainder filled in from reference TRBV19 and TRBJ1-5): DGGITQSPKYLFRKEGQNVTLSCEQNLNHDAMYWYRQDPGQGLRLIYYSQIVNDFQKGDIAEGYSVSREKKESFPLTVTSAQKNPTAFYLCASSMLAPGQGAIGNQPQHFGDGTRLSIL.

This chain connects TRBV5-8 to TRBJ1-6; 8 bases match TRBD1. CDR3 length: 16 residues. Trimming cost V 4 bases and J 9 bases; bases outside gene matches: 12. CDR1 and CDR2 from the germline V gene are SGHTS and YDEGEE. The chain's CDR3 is CASSPPRPGGISPLHF. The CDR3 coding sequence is TGTGCCAGCAGCCCACCACGGCCAGGGGGCATTTCACCCCTCCACTTT.

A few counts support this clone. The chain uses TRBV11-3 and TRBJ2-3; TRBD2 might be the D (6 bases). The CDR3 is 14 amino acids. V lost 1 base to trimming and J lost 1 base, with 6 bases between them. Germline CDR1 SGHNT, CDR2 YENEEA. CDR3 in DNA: TGTGCCAGCAGCTTAGCGGGGGGCACAGATACGCAGTATTTT. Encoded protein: CASSLAGGTDTQYF.

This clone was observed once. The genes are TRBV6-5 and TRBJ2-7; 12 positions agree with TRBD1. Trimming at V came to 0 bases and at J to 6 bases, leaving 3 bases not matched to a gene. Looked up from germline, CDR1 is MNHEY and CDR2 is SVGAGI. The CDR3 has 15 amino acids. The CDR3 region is CASSYSGTGGAEQYF. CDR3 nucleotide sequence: TGTGCCAGCAGTTACTCCGGGACAGGGGGCGCCGAGCAGTACTTC.

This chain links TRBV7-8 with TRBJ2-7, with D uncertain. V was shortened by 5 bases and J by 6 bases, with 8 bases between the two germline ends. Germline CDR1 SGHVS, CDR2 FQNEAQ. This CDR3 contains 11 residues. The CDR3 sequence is CASSPYGEQYF. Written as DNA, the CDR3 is TGTGCCAGCAGCCCCTACGGCGAGCAGTACTTC.

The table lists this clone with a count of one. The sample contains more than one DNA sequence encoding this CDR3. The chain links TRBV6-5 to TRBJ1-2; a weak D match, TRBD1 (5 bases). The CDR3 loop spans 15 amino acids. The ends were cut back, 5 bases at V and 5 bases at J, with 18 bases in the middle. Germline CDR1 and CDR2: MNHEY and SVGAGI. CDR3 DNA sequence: TGTGCCAGCAGTCCCACCGGGCAGGGACTATATGGCTACACCTTC. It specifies CASSPTGQGLYGYTF.

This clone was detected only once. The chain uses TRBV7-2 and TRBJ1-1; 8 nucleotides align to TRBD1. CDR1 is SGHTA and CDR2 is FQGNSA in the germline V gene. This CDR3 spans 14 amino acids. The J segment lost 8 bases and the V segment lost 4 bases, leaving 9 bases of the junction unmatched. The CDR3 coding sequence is TGTGCCAGCAGCTCCACCCCCGGGACAGGCGAAGCTTTCTTT. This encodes CASSSTPGTGEAFF. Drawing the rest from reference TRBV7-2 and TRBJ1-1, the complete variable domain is GAGVSQSPSNKVTEKGKDVELRCDPISGHTALYWYRQSLGQGLEFLIYFQGNSAPDKSGLPSDRFSAERTGGSVSTLTIQRTQQEDSAVYLCASSSTPGTGEAFFGQGTRLTVV.

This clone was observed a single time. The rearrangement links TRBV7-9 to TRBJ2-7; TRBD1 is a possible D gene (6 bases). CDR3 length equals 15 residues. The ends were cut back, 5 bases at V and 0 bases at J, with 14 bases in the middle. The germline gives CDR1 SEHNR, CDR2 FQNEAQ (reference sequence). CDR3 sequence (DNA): TGTGCCAGCAGCCCAGGGGCAATAAGCTCCTACGAGCAGTACTTC. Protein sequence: CASSPGAISSYEQYF. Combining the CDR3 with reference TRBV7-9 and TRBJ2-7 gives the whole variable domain DTGVSQNPRHKITKRGQNVTFRCDPISEHNRLYWYRQTLGQGPEFLTYFQNEAQLEKSRLLSDRFSAERPKGSFSTLEIQRTEQGDSAMYLCASSPGAISSYEQYFGPGTRLTVT.

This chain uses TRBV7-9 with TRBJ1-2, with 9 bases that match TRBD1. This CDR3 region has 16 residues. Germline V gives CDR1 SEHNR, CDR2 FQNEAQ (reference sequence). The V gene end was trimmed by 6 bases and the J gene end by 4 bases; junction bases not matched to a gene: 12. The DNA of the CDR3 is TGTGCCAGCAGATCCGGGACAGGGAGGGGGATCTATGGCTACACCTTC. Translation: CASRSGTGRGIYGYTF. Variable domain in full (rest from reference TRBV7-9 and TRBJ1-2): DTGVSQNPRHKITKRGQNVTFRCDPISEHNRLYWYRQTLGQGPEFLTYFQNEAQLEKSRLLSDRFSAERPKGSFSTLEIQRTEQGDSAMYLCASRSGTGRGIYGYTFGSGTRLTVV.

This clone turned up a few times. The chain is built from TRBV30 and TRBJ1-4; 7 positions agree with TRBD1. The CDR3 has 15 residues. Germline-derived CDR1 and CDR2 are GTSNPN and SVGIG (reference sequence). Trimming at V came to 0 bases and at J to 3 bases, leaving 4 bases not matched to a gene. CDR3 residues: CAWSVRTGPNEKLFF. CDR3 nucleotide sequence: TGTGCCTGGAGTGTTCGGACAGGCCCTAATGAAAAACTGTTTTTT.

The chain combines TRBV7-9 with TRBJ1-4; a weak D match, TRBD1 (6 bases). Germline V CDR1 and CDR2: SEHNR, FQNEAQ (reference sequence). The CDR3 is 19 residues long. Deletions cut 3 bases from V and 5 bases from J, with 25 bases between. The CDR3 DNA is TGTGCCAGCAGCTTTCGCGGTGGCAGGGGCCTGCAAGTAAATGAAAAACTGTTTTTT. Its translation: CASSFRGGRGLQVNEKLFF.